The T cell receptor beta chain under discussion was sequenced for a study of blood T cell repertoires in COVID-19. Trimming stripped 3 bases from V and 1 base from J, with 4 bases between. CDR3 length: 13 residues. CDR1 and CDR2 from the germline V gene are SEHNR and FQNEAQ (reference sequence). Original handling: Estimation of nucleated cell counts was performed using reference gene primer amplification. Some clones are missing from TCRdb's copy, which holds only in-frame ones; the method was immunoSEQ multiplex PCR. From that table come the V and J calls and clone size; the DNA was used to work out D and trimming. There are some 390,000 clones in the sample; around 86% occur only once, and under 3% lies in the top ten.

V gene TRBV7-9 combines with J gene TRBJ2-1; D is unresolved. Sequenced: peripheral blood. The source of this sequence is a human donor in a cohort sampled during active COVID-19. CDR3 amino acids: CASSFSSYNEQFF. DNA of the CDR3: TGTGCCAGCAGCTTCTCGTCCTACAATGAGCAGTTCTTC.